Sequencing of this T cell receptor beta chain was carried out in a study of shared clonotypes between healthy human individuals. Background on the study: The composition of the donors was a couple of women and a few men aged 18 to 49.

Germline CDR1 reads MNHNS; CDR2 reads SASEGT. CDR3 size: 15 residues. V lost 4 bases to trimming and J lost 7 bases; unmatched junction nucleotides: 9. Clones were read by immunoSEQ multiplex PCR, and TCRdb kept only the in-frame ones, dropping some. The table has 2.3 million or so clones, 93% seen once. A note on this clone: Its specificity is not known.

Findings and limits, study-wide: Clonotypes that were shared across a few donors made up around 5% of naive CD4 clonotypes.

The chain is built from TRBV6-1 and TRBJ1-4; 7 bases fit TRBD1. The origin of this receptor is a man aged 18-30 years in good health. Some clones in this sample may be carry-over from other donors' samples. The sample taken for sequencing was naive CD4+ T cells from PBMCs. Subset specified: CD45RA+ positively selected. The CDR3 region has the DNA TGTGCCAGCAGTGCCCCCGGGAGGGGGCCTGAAAAACTGTTTTTT. As protein: CASSAPGRGPEKLFF.